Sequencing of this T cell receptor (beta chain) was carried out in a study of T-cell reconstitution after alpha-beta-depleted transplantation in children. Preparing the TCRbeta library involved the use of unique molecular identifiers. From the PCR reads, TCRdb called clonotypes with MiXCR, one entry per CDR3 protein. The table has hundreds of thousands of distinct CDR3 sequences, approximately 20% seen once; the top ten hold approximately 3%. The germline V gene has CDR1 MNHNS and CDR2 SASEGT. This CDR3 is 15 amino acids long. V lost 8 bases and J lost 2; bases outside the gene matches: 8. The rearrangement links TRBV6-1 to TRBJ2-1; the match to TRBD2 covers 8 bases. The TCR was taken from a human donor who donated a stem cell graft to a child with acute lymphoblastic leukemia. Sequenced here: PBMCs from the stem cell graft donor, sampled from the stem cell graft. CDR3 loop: CASGTGTRPYNEQFF. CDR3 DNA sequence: TGTGCCAGCGGGACCGGGACTAGACCCTACAATGAGCAGTTCTTC.